This T cell receptor (beta chain) originates from a study of shared clonotypes between healthy human individuals. The CDR3 is 13 residues long. V lost 7 bases, J lost 0 bases, and 10 bases lay in between. Germline assignment: CDR1 SGHNT and CDR2 YYREEE (reference sequence). Using immunoSEQ multiplex PCR, the repertoire was profiled, and TCRdb retains in-frame clones only, with some absent. Of 2 million to 2.5 million clones listed, approximately 93% are singletons. The sequence was obtained from a man aged 18 to 29 in good health. Some clones in this sample may be carry-over from other donors' samples. The sequenced sample was naive CD4+ T cells from PBMCs. As to subset: CD45RA+ positively selected. The chain joins TRBV5-4 to TRBJ2-5, with no clear D. CDR3 bases: TGTGCCAGCGGGTATGGGGACCAAGAGACCCAGTACTTC. Protein product: CASGYGDQETQYF. Full variable domain (outside the CDR3, taken from reference TRBV5-4 and TRBJ2-5): ETGVTQSPTHLIKTRGQQVTLRCSSQSGHNTVSWYQQALGQGPQFIFQYYREEENGRGNFPPRFSGLQFPNYSSELNVNALELDDSALYLCASGYGDQETQYFGPGTRLLVL.